This is a list of T cell receptor beta chains from one sample in a study of response to subunit inactivated influenza vaccine. TCRdb reprocessed the RT-PCR reads with MiXCR, giving one entry per CDR3 protein. The sample lists about 480,000 distinct CDR3 sequences, roughly 11% occurring once. The specimen was PBMCs from blood, collected around seven weeks after vaccination. The receptors come from a man aged 45-60 years who received an inactivated influenza vaccine. The CDR3 runs from the conserved cysteine through the conserved F or W. A D gene is named only where the DNA matches it firmly. A clone size is listed for some rows: how often the clone was seen (once, few, many), or a class if it is expanded.

j_call,clone_size,d_call,v_call,cdr3_nt,cdr3_aa
TRBJ2-7,many,TRBD1,TRBV29-1,TGCAGCGTGGAACTCAGGGGGCTGCACTACGAGCAGTACTTC,CSVELRGLHYEQYF
TRBJ1-2,NA,NA,TRBV5-1,TGCGCCAGCAGCTCAGTAACATCTAACTATGGCTACACCTTC,CASSSVTSNYGYTF
TRBJ2-1,few,NA,TRBV12-3/TRBV12-4,TGTGCCAGCAGTTATGTCCTTGGCCCGTACAATGAGCAGTTCTTC,CASSYVLGPYNEQFF
TRBJ2-1,few,NA,TRBV7-9,TGTGCCAGCAGCTCCGACAGAAATGAGCAGTTCTTC,CASSSDRNEQFF
TRBJ2-2,many,TRBD2,TRBV5-1,TGCGCCAGCAGCTTGGAAGCCGGGACTAGACTCCCCGGGGAGCTGTTTTTT,CASSLEAGTRLPGELFF
TRBJ2-7,many,TRBD2,TRBV7-2,TGTGCCAGCAGCTTAGCTGTCGGAGCGGGAGCCTACGAGCAGTACTTC,CASSLAVGAGAYEQYF
TRBJ1-5,many,NA,TRBV18,TGTGCCAGCTCACCAAGGCGGAGCAATCAGCCCCAGCATTTT,CASSPRRSNQPQHF
TRBJ2-3,few,NA,TRBV7-8,TGTGCCAGCAGCTCCCCTCGCGGGCCTGAAGCTCCAGATACGCAGTATTTT,CASSSPRGPEAPDTQYF
TRBJ2-7,NA,NA,TRBV20-1,TGCAGTGCCTATTCCTCGGGTTCTTCCTACGAGCAGTACTTC,CSAYSSGSSYEQYF
TRBJ2-6,few,TRBD1,TRBV27,TGTGCCAGCAGCAAAAACGGACAGGTCCTCCCCTCTGGGGCCAACGTCCTGACTTTC,CASSKNGQVLPSGANVLTF
TRBJ2-7,NA,NA,TRBV18,TGTGCCAGCTCACAGGGCAGAACCTCGTACGAGCAGTACTTC,CASSQGRTSYEQYF
TRBJ1-5,NA,NA,TRBV7-8,TGTGCCAGCAGGGAGGGATTTCGGGAGCCCCAGCATTTT,CASREGFREPQHF
TRBJ2-1,NA,NA,TRBV7-3,TGTGCCAGCAGCGAACAGGCTAGCCCTGGGGCTGAGCAGTTCTTC,CASSEQASPGAEQFF
TRBJ1-3,many,NA,TRBV4-3,TGCGCCAGCAGCCAAGATGAGGGCGTCTATTACTCTGGAAACACCATATATTTT,CASSQDEGVYYSGNTIYF
TRBJ2-7,few,TRBD2,TRBV7-8,TGTGCCAGCAGCTTAGGGACTAGCCTTAGGACCCGGTACTCCTACGAGCAGTACTTC,CASSLGTSLRTRYSYEQYF
TRBJ2-5,few,TRBD2,TRBV6-1,TGTGCCAGCAGGCCTGAGGGGGGACTAGCTCCCTGGGAGACCCAGTACTTC,CASRPEGGLAPWETQYF
TRBJ2-5,many,TRBD1,TRBV10-3,TGTGCCATCAGTGAGACACCGGGACAGGGGCAAGAGACCCAGTACTTC,CAISETPGQGQETQYF
TRBJ2-5,many,NA,TRBV20-1,TGCAGTGCCCAGGGGGGGCAGGGAGCGTTAAGGGAGACCCAGTACTTC,CSAQGGQGALRETQYF
TRBJ1-6,NA,TRBD1,TRBV20-1,TGCAGTGCTAGGAAAACAGGGGGCAATTCACCCCTCCACTTT,CSARKTGGNSPLHF
TRBJ2-7,few,TRBD2,TRBV27,TGTGCCAGCAGTCCGACTAGCGGTACCCTAACCGAGCAGTACTTC,CASSPTSGTLTEQYF
TRBJ2-5,NA,NA,TRBV7-8,TGTGCCAGCAGCTTAGCGCCGGGCTATGAGACCCAGTACTTC,CASSLAPGYETQYF
TRBJ2-3,NA,NA,TRBV4-2,TGTGCCAGCAGCCAAGATGGACAGTCCACAGATACGCAGTATTTT,CASSQDGQSTDTQYF
TRBJ1-6,many,NA,TRBV4-3,TGCGCCAGCAGCCAAGATTGGGCAGCTCTTAATTCACCCCTCCACTTT,CASSQDWAALNSPLHF
TRBJ2-3,NA,TRBD2,TRBV20-1,TGCAGTGCTAGAGGGAGCGGGGGGGCCTCAGATACGCAGTATTTT,CSARGSGGASDTQYF
TRBJ2-2,many,NA,TRBV4-3,TGCGCCAGCAGCCAAGGACGACCTTACTACGACACCGGGGAGCTGTTTTTT,CASSQGRPYYDTGELFF
TRBJ1-1,NA,NA,TRBV20-1,TGCAGTGCTGCCAACCTTGGGAAATCGGACACTGAAGCTTTCTTT,CSAANLGKSDTEAFF
TRBJ1-4,NA,NA,TRBV5-1,TGCGCCAGCAGCTTGGTGGCGGATAATGAAAAACTGTTTTTT,CASSLVADNEKLFF
TRBJ1-6,NA,NA,TRBV27,TGTGCCAGCAGTTTATCGGCAAGCTCCTATAATTCACCCCTCCACTTT,CASSLSASSYNSPLHF
TRBJ2-2,few,NA,TRBV20-1,TGCAGTGCTTCACACTACATTCGGGACCTAGGGGCCGGGGAGCTGTTTTTT,CSASHYIRDLGAGELFF
TRBJ1-1,many,NA,TRBV15,TGTGCCACCAGCAGAGATAGGGAAAGGACAAGGGCTTTCTTT,CATSRDRERTRAFF
TRBJ2-5,NA,TRBD2,TRBV6-1,TGTGCCAGCAGTGCGCCGGGACTAGCGGTAGGGGGGGAGACCCAGTACTTC,CASSAPGLAVGGETQYF
TRBJ1-2,NA,NA,TRBV19,TGTGCCAGTTGGGACGTCGGACTTGGCTACACCTTC,CASWDVGLGYTF
TRBJ2-5,few,NA,TRBV10-2,TGCGCCAGCAGTGATAATGGGTTAGAGACCCAGTACTTC,CASSDNGLETQYF
TRBJ1-5,many,NA,TRBV7-2,TGTGCCAGCAGCCCCCAGGGAAGCAATCAGCCCCAGCATTTT,CASSPQGSNQPQHF
TRBJ2-7,few,TRBD2,TRBV7-9,TGTGCCAGCAGCGCACTGGGACTAGCGGGAGTCTCCTACGAGCAGTACTTC,CASSALGLAGVSYEQYF
TRBJ1-2,NA,TRBD1,TRBV15,TGTGCCACCAGCAGCGGACAGGGGCAAATCTATGGCTACACCTTC,CATSSGQGQIYGYTF
TRBJ2-5,NA,TRBD2,TRBV20-1,TGCAGTGAGGTGCGGGGGGCACAAGAGACCCAGTACTTC,CSEVRGAQETQYF
TRBJ2-1,many,NA,TRBV11-2,TGTGCCAGCAGCTCCCCCCCGGGGGATGAGCAGTTCTTC,CASSSPPGDEQFF
TRBJ1-5,NA,TRBD1,TRBV28,TGTGCCAGCAGTTTCAGGGGGCGAGGCAGCAATCAGCCCCAGCATTTT,CASSFRGRGSNQPQHF
TRBJ2-7,many,NA,TRBV12-3/TRBV12-4,TGTGCCAGCAGTTTCTTCTCAAATTTTTGGGTCGAGCAGTACTTC,CASSFFSNFWVEQYF
TRBJ1-1,few,NA,TRBV20-1,TGCTCCTCACGGGCAGGGGCGACTGAAGCTTTCTTT,CSSRAGATEAFF
TRBJ2-7,NA,TRBD2,TRBV20-1,TGCAGTGCTAGAGGACTAGCGGGAGGGAGGGAGCATTACTTC,CSARGLAGGREHYF
TRBJ2-2,few,TRBD2,TRBV7-8,TGTGCCAGCAGCTTAAGACTAGCGGGAGGGCCGGACACCGGGGAGCTGTTTTTT,CASSLRLAGGPDTGELFF
TRBJ1-1,NA,NA,TRBV18,TGTGCCAGCTCACCAAAGGACGCTGGCCCTGAAGCTTTCTTT,CASSPKDAGPEAFF
TRBJ2-5,few,TRBD1,TRBV15,TGTGCCACCAGCGCCCGACAGGGGTTGGAAGAGACCCAGTACTTC,CATSARQGLEETQYF
TRBJ2-5,few,TRBD2,TRBV7-2,TGTGCCAGCAGCTTAGGCGGGACTACAGAGACCCAGTACTTC,CASSLGGTTETQYF
TRBJ2-1,NA,NA,TRBV7-7,TGTGCCAGCAGCCCCGAAATAGCGAGCTCCTACAATGAGCAGTTCTTC,CASSPEIASSYNEQFF
TRBJ2-5,many,TRBD1,TRBV5-1,TGCGCCAGCAGCGCCAGACAAAGACAGGGTGGAGAGACCCAGTACTTC,CASSARQRQGGETQYF
TRBJ1-3,NA,NA,TRBV6-5,TGTGCCAGCAGTTACTCCCCCGACAGCTCTGGAAACACCATATATTTT,CASSYSPDSSGNTIYF
TRBJ2-7,few,NA,TRBV5-5,TGTGCCAGCAGCTTGTCCGGGGCGGCGGCCTCCTACGAGCAGTACTTC,CASSLSGAAASYEQYF
TRBJ2-2,many,NA,TRBV10-3,TGTGCCATCAGTGTGGACCAGAACACCGGGGAGCTGTTTTTT,CAISVDQNTGELFF
TRBJ2-7,NA,NA,TRBV10-3,TGTGCCATCAGTGAGACTATATACGAGCAGTACTTC,CAISETIYEQYF
TRBJ2-6,NA,TRBD2,TRBV9,TGTGCCAGCAGCGTGGCGGGGGACTCTGGGGCCAACGTCCTGACTTTC,CASSVAGDSGANVLTF
TRBJ1-2,NA,NA,TRBV4-3,TGCGCCAGCAGCCAAGATATTACGGGGACGGGCTATGGCTACACCTTC,CASSQDITGTGYGYTF
TRBJ2-3,few,TRBD2,TRBV27,TGTGCCAGCAGTCGCGACCTAGCGGCCGGGGGTTATACGCAGTATTTT,CASSRDLAAGGYTQYF
TRBJ2-1,few,NA,TRBV29-1,TGCAGCGTTGTGCTGTTGAGCTCCTACAATGAGCAGTTCTTC,CSVVLLSSYNEQFF
TRBJ1-3,many,NA,TRBV12-3/TRBV12-4,TGCGCCAGCAGCCTCTCTGGAAACACCATATATTTT,CASSLSGNTIYF
TRBJ1-1,few,NA,TRBV7-2,TGTGCCAGCAGCCAAGGGGGGTCACTCGCTTTCTTT,CASSQGGSLAFF